The sequence of this TCR beta chain was determined in a study of blood T cell repertoires in COVID-19. Study information: There were acute and convalescent COVID-19 samples, and they came from the United States, Italy and Spain.

V was pared by 4 bases and J by 2 bases, with 2 bases of the junction left unmatched. CDR3 size: 14 residues. Germline V gene lookup returns CDR1 SGHTA and CDR2 FQGTGA. In the authors' methods: It was from reference gene primer amplification that nucleated cell counts were estimated. Assay used: immunoSEQ multiplex PCR; TCRdb lists only in-frame clones, some missing. Clone size and V and J calls were adopted from that table, with D and trimming inferred from the DNA. This table holds roughly 50,000 clones, less than 95% found once. Sequencing input: peripheral blood. The TCR originated in a woman between 40 and 55 years old with active COVID-19. The V gene is TRBV7-3, the J gene TRBJ1-5, with TRBD1 identical over 7 bases. The CDR3 reads CASSSGGGNQPQHF. The CDR3, as DNA: TGTGCCAGCAGCTCAGGGGGAGGCAATCAGCCCCAGCATTTT.